These 4 T cell receptor beta chains originate from one sample sequenced in a study of cytomegalovirus exposure and HLA in healthy donors. PCR involved 60 Vbeta and 13 Jbeta primers. This table comes from immunoSEQ multiplex PCR, and its TCRdb copy is limited to in-frame clones, with some not included. The sample records approximately 100,000 clones, about 80% being singletons. Material for sequencing was PBMCs. These receptors all stem from a man between 35 and 55 years old in good health and CMV-seronegative.

V is TRBV13 and J is TRBJ1-2, with TRBD1 as a possible D gene (6 bases). The CDR3 has 14 amino acids. Trimming left V 5 bases short and J 3 bases short, with 13 bases between. From germline, CDR1 is PRHDT and CDR2 FYEKMQ (reference sequence). The CDR3 protein is CASSPTGKDYGYTF. The DNA for the CDR3 is TGTGCCAGCAGCCCCACAGGGAAGGACTATGGCTACACCTTC.

The chain carries TRBV27 and TRBJ2-5, with D unresolved. V was cut by 6 bases and J by 0 bases, with 14 bases left in between. The CDR3 runs to 15 residues. CDR1 and CDR2 from the germline V gene are MNHEY and SMNVEV (reference sequence). The CDR3 is CASRPLPVYQETQYF. For the CDR3, the DNA is TGTGCCAGCAGACCCTTGCCGGTTTACCAAGAGACCCAGTACTTC.

The chain has TRBV5-6 and TRBJ1-1; D remains unclear. The V gene lost 2 bases and the J gene lost 1 base, with 9 bases spanning the gap. Looked up from germline, CDR1 is SGHDT and CDR2 is YYEEEE. This CDR3 has 14 residues. The CDR3 DNA sequence: TGTGCCAGCAGCTTTGGTCTAGGGAACACTGAAGCTTTCTTT. It is translated as CASSFGLGNTEAFF.

As to this clone: The sample contains more than one DNA sequence encoding this CDR3. The chain has TRBV5-5 and TRBJ1-1; D is possibly TRBD1 (5 bases). Deletions cut 1 base from V and 4 bases from J, with 14 bases between. This CDR3 comprises 15 residues. Per germline, CDR1 SGHKS and CDR2 YYEKEE (reference sequence). The chain's CDR3 is CASSLLGGGITEAFF. The CDR3 DNA reads as TGTGCCAGCAGCTTGCTGGGGGGGGGTATCACTGAAGCTTTCTTT.